This T cell receptor beta chain is from a study of graft-versus-host responses after intestinal transplantation. As for this clone: The antigen remains unidentified.

The CDR3 is made up of 13 amino acids. V lost 8 bases and J lost 4; bases outside the gene matches: 3. The germline gives CDR1 MNHEY, CDR2 SMNVEV (reference sequence). Sequencing was performed with immunoSEQ multiplex PCR; in TCRdb, only in-frame clones are kept and a portion is missing. Of around 120,000 clones listed, 95% are singletons. The TCR was taken from a human donor who received an intestinal transplant. The gene calls are TRBV27 and TRBJ2-7; 12 bases line up with TRBD2. The input for sequencing was unstimulated CD8+ T cells sorted from spleen or lymph node cells, taken before intestinal transplant. CDR3 in amino acids: CASGLAGGYEQYF. CDR3 bases: TGTGCCAGCGGCCTAGCGGGAGGGTACGAGCAGTACTTC.